The 8 T cell receptor beta chains below were found in one sample sequenced in a study of T cells in Graves' hyperthyroidism and ophthalmopathy. The TCR beta CDR3 regions underwent amplification using RNA transcripts as the source. First-round RT-PCR of the TCR CDR3 relied on the HTBI primer set. TCRdb reprocessed the multiplex PCR reads with MiXCR, giving one entry per CDR3 protein. This sample has fewer than 350,000 distinct CDR3 sequences, with 15% to 20% found just once. The sample comprised blood. All receptors come from a woman aged 35 to 49 with Graves' ophthalmopathy.

This clonotype was counted only a few times. A single base separates this from a much larger clone, so it may be a read error. This chain joins TRBV2 and TRBJ2-2; the D is unclear. CDR1 and CDR2 (germline): SNHLY, FYNNEI. The CDR3 sequence is 15 residues long. Between the trimmed V and J ends, which lost 4 bases and 5 bases, there was a span of 14 bases. The CDR3: CASSVMELGTGELFF. The CDR3 region has the DNA TGTGCCAGCAGTGTAATGGAGTTGGGGACCGGGGAGCTGTTTTTT.

This clonotype was detected only a few times. The chain employs TRBV29-1 and TRBJ1-2, with TRBD1 matching over 9 bases. After removal of 1 base from V and 7 bases from J, the junction contained 7 bases not matched to a gene. Germline CDR1 and CDR2: SQVTM and ANQGSEA. The CDR3 has 14 amino acids. CDR3 nucleotide sequence: TGCAGCGTTGAAGTCACACAGGGGGCGCTTGGCTACACCTTC. It encodes CSVEVTQGALGYTF.

This clonotype was recorded at least ten times. The rearrangement joins TRBV28 to TRBJ2-2; TRBD2 matches 7 bases. There are 16 residues in the CDR3. Per germline, CDR1 MDHEN and CDR2 SYDVKM. V lost 1 base to trimming and J lost 2 bases; unmatched junction nucleotides: 4. CDR3 loop: CASSLLSSGNTGELFF. In DNA form, the CDR3 reads TGTGCCAGCAGTTTATTGTCTAGCGGTAACACCGGGGAGCTGTTTTTT.

This clonotype was counted at least ten times. The chain carries TRBV15 and TRBJ1-5, with D tentatively TRBD1 (5 bases). The CDR3 contains 14 residues. Between the trimmed V and J ends, which lost 4 bases and 11 bases, there was a span of 18 bases. From germline, CDR1 is LNHNV and CDR2 YYDKDF (reference sequence). In DNA, the CDR3 is TGTGCCACCAGCAAACACCGGGGGATTGTGACCCAGCATTTT. This encodes CATSKHRGIVTQHF.

The rearrangement uses TRBV28 and TRBJ1-1, with 7 nucleotides matching TRBD1. Germline CDR1 and CDR2: MDHEN and SYDVKM. V lost 6 bases and J lost 4; bases outside the gene matches: 8. This CDR3 region has 14 residues. The CDR3 loop is CASSLAGTATEAFF. DNA of the CDR3: TGTGCCAGCAGCTTAGCGGGGACAGCCACTGAAGCTTTCTTT.

The chain links TRBV18 to TRBJ1-2, with D possibly matching TRBD1 (5 bases). This CDR3 contains 15 residues. V gave up 2 bases and J gave up 7 bases, with 17 bases separating them. Germline V CDR1 and CDR2: KGHSH, LQKENI. The CDR3 is CASSPSRGDESGYTF. CDR3 sequence (DNA): TGTGCCAGCTCACCATCGCGGGGGGATGAGAGTGGCTACACCTTC.

This clonotype showed up many times. CDR3 in DNA: TGTGCCAGCAGTGATGTGGAGGGGAAGACCCAGTACTTC. Amino acids: CASSDVEGKTQYF. V usage is TRBV6-1 and J usage is TRBJ2-5; perhaps TRBD2 as D (6 bases). Looked up from germline, CDR1 is MNHNS and CDR2 is SASEGT. The V and J ends lost 3 bases and 6 bases respectively, with 11 bases between them. This CDR3 is built from 13 residues.

This clonotype occurred many times. The chain is built from TRBV6-5 and TRBJ1-5; no definite D call. Germline CDR1 is MNHEY and CDR2 is SVGAGI. The CDR3 loop spans 16 amino acids. V dropped 2 bases and J dropped 4 bases, with 15 bases sitting between them. In nucleotides, the CDR3 is TGTGCCAGCAGTTACCCCTCCTGGCAGGTTAATCAGCCCCAGCATTTT. This translates into CASSYPSWQVNQPQHF.